This T cell receptor beta chain was captured in a study of cytomegalovirus exposure and HLA in healthy donors. The PCR ran on 60 Vbeta and 13 Jbeta primers. This table comes from immunoSEQ multiplex PCR, and its TCRdb copy is limited to in-frame clones, with some not included. In the table there are 80,000 to 100,000 clones, roughly 76% of which are singletons. The CDR3 contains 14 residues. Germline assignment: CDR1 SGHNT and CDR2 YYREEE (reference sequence). Losses at the gene ends were 1 base for V and 10 bases for J; bases not matched to a gene: 3. The source is a man aged 35 to 55 in good health and CMV-seronegative. This chain joins TRBV5-4 and TRBJ1-6, with TRBD1 matching 9 bases. The sequenced sample consisted of PBMCs. DNA of the CDR3: TGTGCCAGCAGCTTGACAGGGGGCGAATCACCCCTCCACTTT. Amino acids: CASSLTGGESPLHF.